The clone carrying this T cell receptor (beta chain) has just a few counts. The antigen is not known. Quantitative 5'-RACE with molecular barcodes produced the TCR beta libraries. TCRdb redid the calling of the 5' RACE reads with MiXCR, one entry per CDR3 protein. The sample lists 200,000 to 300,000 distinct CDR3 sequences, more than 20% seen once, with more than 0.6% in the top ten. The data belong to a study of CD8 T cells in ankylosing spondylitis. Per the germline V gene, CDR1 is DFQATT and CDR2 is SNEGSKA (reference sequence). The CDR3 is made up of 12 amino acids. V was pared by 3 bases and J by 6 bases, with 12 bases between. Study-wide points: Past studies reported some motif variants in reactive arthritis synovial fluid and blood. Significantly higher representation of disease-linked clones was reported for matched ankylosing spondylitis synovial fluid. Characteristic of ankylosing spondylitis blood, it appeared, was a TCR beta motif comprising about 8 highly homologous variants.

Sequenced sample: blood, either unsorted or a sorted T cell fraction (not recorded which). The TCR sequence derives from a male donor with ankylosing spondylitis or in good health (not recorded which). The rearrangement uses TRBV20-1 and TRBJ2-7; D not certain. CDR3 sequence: CSARAGPGEQYF. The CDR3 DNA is TGCAGTGCTAGGGCCGGTCCGGGCGAGCAGTACTTC.